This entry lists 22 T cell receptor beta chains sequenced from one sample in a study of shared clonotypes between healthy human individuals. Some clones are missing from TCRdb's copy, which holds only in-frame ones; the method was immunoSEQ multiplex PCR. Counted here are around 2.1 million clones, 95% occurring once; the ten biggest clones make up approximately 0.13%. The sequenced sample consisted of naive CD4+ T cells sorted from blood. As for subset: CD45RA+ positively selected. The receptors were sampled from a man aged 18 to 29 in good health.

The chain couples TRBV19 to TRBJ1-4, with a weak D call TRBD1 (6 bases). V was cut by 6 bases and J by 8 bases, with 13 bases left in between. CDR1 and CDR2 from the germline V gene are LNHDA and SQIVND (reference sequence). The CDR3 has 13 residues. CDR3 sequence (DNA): TGTGCCAGTAGCCAGGGGCGGCGGGAAAAACTGTTTTTT. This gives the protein CASSQGRREKLFF.

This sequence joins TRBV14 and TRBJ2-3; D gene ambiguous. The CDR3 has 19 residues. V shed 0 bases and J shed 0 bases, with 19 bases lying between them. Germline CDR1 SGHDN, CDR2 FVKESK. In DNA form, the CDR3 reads TGTGCCAGCAGCCAAGAAAAGTATCGGTGGCAGATAAGCACAGATACGCAGTATTTT. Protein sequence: CASSQEKYRWQISTDTQYF.

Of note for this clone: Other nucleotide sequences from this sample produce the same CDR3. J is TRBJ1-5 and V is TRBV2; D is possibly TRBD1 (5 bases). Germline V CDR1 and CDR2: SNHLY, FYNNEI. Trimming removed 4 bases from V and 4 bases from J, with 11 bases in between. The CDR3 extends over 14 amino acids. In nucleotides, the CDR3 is TGTGCCAGCAGTGCCCAGGGAGGAAATCAGCCCCAGCATTTT. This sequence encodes CASSAQGGNQPQHF.

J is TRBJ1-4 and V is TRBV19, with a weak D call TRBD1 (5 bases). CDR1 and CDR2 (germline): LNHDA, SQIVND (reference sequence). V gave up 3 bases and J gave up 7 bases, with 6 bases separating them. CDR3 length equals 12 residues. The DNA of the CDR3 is TGTGCCAGTAGTATCCAGGGTGAAAAACTGTTTTTT. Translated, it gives CASSIQGEKLFF.

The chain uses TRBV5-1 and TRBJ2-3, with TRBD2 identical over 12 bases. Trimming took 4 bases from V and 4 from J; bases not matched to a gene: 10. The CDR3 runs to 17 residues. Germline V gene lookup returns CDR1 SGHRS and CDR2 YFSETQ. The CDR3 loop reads CASSPTSGGIRADTQYF. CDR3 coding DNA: TGCGCCAGCAGCCCTACTAGCGGGGGGATCAGGGCAGATACGCAGTATTTT.

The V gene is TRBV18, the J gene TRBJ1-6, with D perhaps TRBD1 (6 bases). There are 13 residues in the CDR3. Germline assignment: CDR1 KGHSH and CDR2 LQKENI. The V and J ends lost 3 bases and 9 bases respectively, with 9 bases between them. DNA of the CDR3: TGTGCCAGCTCACCCGGGACATCTTCACCCCTCCACTTT. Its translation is CASSPGTSSPLHF.

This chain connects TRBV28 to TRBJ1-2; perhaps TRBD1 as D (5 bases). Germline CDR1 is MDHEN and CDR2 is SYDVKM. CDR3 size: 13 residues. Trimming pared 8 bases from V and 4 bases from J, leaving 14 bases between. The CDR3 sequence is CASARTGVYGYTF. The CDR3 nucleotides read TGTGCCAGCGCAAGAACGGGGGTCTATGGCTACACCTTC.

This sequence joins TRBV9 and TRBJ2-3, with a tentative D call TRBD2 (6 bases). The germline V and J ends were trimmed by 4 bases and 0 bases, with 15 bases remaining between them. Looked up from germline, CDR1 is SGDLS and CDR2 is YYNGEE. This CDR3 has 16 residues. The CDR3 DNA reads TGTGCCAGCAGCCCCGGTGCTAGCGATAGCACAGATACGCAGTATTTT. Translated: CASSPGASDSTDTQYF.

The DNA for the CDR3 is TGTGCCACCAGCAGAGATCTTACCAGCTCTAACTATGGCTACACCTTC. As protein: CATSRDLTSSNYGYTF. The V gene is TRBV15, the J gene TRBJ1-2; D gene uncertain. This CDR3 comprises 16 residues. Trimming removed 0 bases from V and 0 bases from J, with 11 bases in between. Germline V gene lookup returns CDR1 LNHNV and CDR2 YYDKDF (reference sequence).

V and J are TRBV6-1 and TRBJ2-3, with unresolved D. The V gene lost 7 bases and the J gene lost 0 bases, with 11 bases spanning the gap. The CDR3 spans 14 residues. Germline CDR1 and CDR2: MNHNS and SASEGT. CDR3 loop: CASKYQISTDTQYF. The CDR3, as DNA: TGTGCCAGCAAATATCAGATCAGCACAGATACGCAGTATTTT.

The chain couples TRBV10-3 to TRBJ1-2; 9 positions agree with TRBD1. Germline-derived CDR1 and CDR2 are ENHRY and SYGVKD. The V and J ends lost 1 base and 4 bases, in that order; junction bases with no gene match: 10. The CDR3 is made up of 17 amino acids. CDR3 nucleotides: TGTGCCATCAGTGAGTTAGCCGGGACAGGGTTTCGCTATGGCTACACCTTC. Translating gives CAISELAGTGFRYGYTF.

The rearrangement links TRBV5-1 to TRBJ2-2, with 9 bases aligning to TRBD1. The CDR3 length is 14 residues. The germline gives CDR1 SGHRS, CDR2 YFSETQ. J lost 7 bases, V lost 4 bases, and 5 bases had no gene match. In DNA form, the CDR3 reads TGCGCCAGCAGCCGGGACAGGGTGAACGGGGAGCTGTTTTTT. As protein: CASSRDRVNGELFF.

CDR3 residues: CASSPGAANEKLFF. CDR3 nucleotides: TGCGCCAGCAGCCCGGGGGCAGCTAATGAAAAACTGTTTTTT. The V and J genes are TRBV5-1 and TRBJ1-4; D is perhaps TRBD1 (6 bases). The CDR3 loop spans 14 amino acids. From germline, CDR1 is SGHRS and CDR2 YFSETQ. Trimming cost V 4 bases and J 3 bases, with 10 bases left between them.

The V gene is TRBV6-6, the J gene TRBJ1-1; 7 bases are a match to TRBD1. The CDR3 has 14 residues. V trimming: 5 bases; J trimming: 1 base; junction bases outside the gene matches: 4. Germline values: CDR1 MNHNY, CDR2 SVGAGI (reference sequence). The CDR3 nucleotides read TGTGCCAGCAGTCCAGGGGGGACGAACACTGAAGCTTTCTTT. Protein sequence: CASSPGGTNTEAFF.

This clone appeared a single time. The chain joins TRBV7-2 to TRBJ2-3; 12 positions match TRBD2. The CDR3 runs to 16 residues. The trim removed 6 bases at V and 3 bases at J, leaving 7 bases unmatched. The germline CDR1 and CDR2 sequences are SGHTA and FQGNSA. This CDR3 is CASSRLAGGTTDTQYF. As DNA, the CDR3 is TGTGCCAGCAGTCGCCTAGCGGGAGGGACGACAGATACGCAGTATTTT.

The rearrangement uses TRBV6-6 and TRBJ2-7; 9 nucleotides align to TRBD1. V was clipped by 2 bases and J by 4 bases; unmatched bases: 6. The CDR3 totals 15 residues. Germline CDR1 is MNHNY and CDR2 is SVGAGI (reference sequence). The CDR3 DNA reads TGTGCCAGCAGTTACCAGGGACAGGGATGGTACGAGCAGTACTTC. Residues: CASSYQGQGWYEQYF.

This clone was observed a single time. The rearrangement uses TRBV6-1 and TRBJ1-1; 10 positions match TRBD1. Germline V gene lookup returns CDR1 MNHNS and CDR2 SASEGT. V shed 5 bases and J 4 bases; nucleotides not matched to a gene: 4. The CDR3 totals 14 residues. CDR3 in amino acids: CASSPTGGLTEAFF. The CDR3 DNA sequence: TGTGCCAGCAGTCCGACAGGGGGCCTCACTGAAGCTTTCTTT.

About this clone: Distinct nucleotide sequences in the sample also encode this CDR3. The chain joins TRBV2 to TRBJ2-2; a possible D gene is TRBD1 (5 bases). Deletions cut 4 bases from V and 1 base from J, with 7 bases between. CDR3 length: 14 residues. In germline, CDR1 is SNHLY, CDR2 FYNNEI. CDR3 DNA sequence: TGTGCCAGCAGTGTGACAGAGAACACCGGGGAGCTGTTTTTT. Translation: CASSVTENTGELFF. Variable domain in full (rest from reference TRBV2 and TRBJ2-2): EPEVTQTPSHQVTQMGQEVILRCVPISNHLYFYWYRQILGQKVEFLVSFYNNEISEKSEIFDDQFSVERPDGSNFTLKIRSTKLEDSAMYFCASSVTENTGELFFGEGSRLTVL.

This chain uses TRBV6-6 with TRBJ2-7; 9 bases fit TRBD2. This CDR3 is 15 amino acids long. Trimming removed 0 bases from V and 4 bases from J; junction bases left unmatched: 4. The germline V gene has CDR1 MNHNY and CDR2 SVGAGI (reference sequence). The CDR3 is CASSYSAGGLYEQYF. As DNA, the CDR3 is TGTGCCAGCAGTTACTCGGCGGGGGGGCTTTACGAGCAGTACTTC.

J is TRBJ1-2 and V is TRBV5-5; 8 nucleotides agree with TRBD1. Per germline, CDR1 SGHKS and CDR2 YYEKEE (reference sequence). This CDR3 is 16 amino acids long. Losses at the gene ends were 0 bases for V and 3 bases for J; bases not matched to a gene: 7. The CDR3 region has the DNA TGTGCCAGCAGCTTGGGTTCCAGGGGGCCCCACTATGGCTACACCTTC. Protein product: CASSLGSRGPHYGYTF.

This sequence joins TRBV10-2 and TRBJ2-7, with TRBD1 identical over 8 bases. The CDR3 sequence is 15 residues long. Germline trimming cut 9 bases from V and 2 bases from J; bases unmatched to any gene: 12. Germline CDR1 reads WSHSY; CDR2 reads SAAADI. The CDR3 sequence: CASSPGTGGTYEQYF. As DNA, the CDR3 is TGCGCCAGTAGTCCCGGCACAGGGGGAACCTACGAGCAGTACTTC.

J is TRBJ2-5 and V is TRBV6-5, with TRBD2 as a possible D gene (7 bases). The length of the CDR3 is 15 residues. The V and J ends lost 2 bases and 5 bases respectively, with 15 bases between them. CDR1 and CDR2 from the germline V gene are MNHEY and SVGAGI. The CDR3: CASSYGGGSGETQYF. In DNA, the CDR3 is TGTGCCAGCAGTTACGGGGGCGGGAGTGGGGAGACCCAGTACTTC.